Included here is one T cell receptor beta chain sequence, with context. Its antigen has not been determined. Per-nucleotide qualities are absent, and no much larger clonotype sits a single base away. The junction shows trimming of 2 bases on V and 2 bases on J, plus 4 bases between the germline ends. CDR1 and CDR2, looked up from the germline V gene, are SGHTA and FQGTGA. The CDR3 runs 13 amino acids, cysteine and phenylalanine included. The read is trimmed to its CDR3 DNA, 39 bases read in frame from base 1. This sample was taken from a study of T cells after posttransplantation cyclophosphamide listed by TCRdb under 2016. The study in broad terms: Using TRB sequencing, the study followed how the T cell repertoire reconstituted after myeloablative bone marrow transplantation in which posttransplantation cyclophosphamide served as GVHD prophylaxis. Antigen receptor sequencing covered samples from 35 to 40 PTCy-treated patients and some 15 of their related bone marrow donors. Blood from all 34 PTCy patients with 1-year posttransplant specimens was subjected to TRB sequencing. Up to 3 additional blood samples from 2 to 5.2 years after transplant were also TRB-sequenced in 3 patients, as was pretransplant blood from a handful of patients. TRA and TRB clonality were tightly correlated in roughly ten samples, so subsequent TCR analyses focused on TRB only. Public TRB sequences were checked against a database of over 3,000 sequences associated with responses to pathogens, tumor antigens, self-antigens and alloantigens.

TRB sequencing was run on genomic DNA with either the immunoSEQ assay at survey resolution or the hsTCRB kit. The authors' pipeline ran thus. The immunoSEQ software handled the initial read processing, while the LymphoSeq R package was used for the repertoire analyses. For each TRB dataset, clonality was calculated as 1 minus normalized Shannon entropy, and the Gini coefficient was computed as well. To infer phenotypes in unsorted samples, TRB sequences from sorted subsets of the recipient or donor were mapped onto unsorted samples from the same recipient. In TCRdb, the immuneACCESS table is reduced to in-frame sequences with V and J assigned. These tables do not hold every clone; where another copy was compared, an unresolved V gene accounts for under half, and the others remain unexplained. Clonal size and the V and J genes are those of that table, whereas D and trimming came from the DNA. Present in this sample are some 20,000 clones, less than 98% of which were seen just once. About 0.12% of the sample is taken by the ten largest.

Naive T cells were defined as viable CD3+CD4+ or CD3+CD8+ cells that were CCR7+CD45RA+CD45RO-CD95-CD27+CD28+. On the day of marrow donation, related bone marrow donors gave peripheral blood samples. Peripheral blood and bone marrow mononuclear cells were isolated by Ficoll-Hypaque density centrifugation and were cryopreserved. CD4+ and CD8+ T cells, including naive and memory subsets, were sorted by FACS using a FACSAria II. What the research found in general, with its limitations: The TRB repertoires of T cells infiltrating skin or GI tract showed only limited overlap with the TRB repertoires of T cells in blood. Donor-recipient similarity was low at 1-2 months but rose over the first year, and later blood repertoires were often dominated by donor CD8+ memory clones. Across 45 or so patients, recipient CMV seropositivity and CMV reactivation were highly associated with TRB clonality; PTCy diversity was similar to CNI/methotrexate controls.

Input material: naive CD4+ T cells sorted from PBMCs. The V gene is TRBV7-3 and the J gene is TRBJ1-3; too little of a D gene remains to name it. The clonotype originates from a man aged 45-60 years in good health, CMV-negative, and a related stem cell transplant donor. The bases read TGTGCCAGCAGCTTATCCGCTGGAAACACCATATATTTT. Protein translation: CASSLSAGNTIYF.